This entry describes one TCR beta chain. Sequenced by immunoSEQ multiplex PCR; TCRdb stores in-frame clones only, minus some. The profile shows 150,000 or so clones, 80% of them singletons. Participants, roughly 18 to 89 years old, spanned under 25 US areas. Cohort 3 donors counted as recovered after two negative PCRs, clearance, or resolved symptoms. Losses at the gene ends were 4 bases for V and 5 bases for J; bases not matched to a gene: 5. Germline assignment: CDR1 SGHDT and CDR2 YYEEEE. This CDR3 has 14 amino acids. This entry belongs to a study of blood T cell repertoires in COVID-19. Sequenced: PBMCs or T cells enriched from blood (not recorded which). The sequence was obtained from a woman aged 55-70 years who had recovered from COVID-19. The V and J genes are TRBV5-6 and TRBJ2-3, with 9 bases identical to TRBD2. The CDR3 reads CASSLAGRGDTQYF. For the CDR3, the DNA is TGTGCCAGCAGCCTAGCGGGGCGAGGAGATACGCAGTATTTT.